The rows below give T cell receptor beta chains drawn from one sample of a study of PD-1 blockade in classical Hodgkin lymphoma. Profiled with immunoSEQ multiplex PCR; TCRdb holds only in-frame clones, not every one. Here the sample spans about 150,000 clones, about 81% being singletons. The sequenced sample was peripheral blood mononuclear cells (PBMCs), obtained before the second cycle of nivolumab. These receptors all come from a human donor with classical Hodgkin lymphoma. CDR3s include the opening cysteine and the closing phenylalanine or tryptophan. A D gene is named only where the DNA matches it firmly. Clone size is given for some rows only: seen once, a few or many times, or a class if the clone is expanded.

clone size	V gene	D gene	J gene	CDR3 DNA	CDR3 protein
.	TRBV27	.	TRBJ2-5	TGTGCCAGCAGTACGGTTTTGCAGCAAGAGACCCAGTACTTC	CASSTVLQQETQYF
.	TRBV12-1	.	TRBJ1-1	TGTGCCAGCAGCCCGAAGGACACCGCAGACTCCATGAACACTGAAGCTTTCTTT	CASSPKDTADSMNTEAFF
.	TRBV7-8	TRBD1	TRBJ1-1	TGTGCCAGCAGCTCACAGGGGGGGGCCACTGAAGCTTTCTTT	CASSSQGGATEAFF
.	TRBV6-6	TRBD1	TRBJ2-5	TGTGCCAGCAGTTATCCCGGGACAGGGTCCCAAGAGACCCAGTACTTC	CASSYPGTGSQETQYF
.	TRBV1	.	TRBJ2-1	TGCACCAGCAGCCAAGTATACTTTACCGGGTGGGGGCAGTTCTTC	CTSSQVYFTGWGQFF
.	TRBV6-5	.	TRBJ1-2	TGTGCGATCGGAGGCGGCTACACCTTC	CAIGGGYTF
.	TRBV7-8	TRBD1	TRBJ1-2	TGTGCCAGCAGCTTAGCAGGGACAGCTAACTATGGCTACACCTTC	CASSLAGTANYGYTF
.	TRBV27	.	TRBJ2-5	TGTGCCAGCAGTTTAATCGTCGGGGGAGGCCAAGAGACCCAGTACTTC	CASSLIVGGGQETQYF
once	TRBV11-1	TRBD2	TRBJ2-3	TGTGCCAGCAGCCAACTAGCGGGAGTCACAGATACGCAGTATTTT	CASSQLAGVTDTQYF
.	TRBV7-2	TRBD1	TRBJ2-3	TGTGCCAGCAGCGCGCAACAGGGGGTCACAGATACGCAGTATTTT	CASSAQQGVTDTQYF
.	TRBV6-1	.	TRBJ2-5	TGTGCCAGCAGTGAGACGGTAGGGGAGACCCAGTACTTC	CASSETVGETQYF
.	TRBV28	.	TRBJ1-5	TGTGCCAGCAGTTTAGCCGGGGGGCCCCAGCATTTT	CASSLAGGPQHF
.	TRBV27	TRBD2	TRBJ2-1	TGTGCCAGCAGTTCTAGCGGGAGCCGGTATGAGCAGTTCTTC	CASSSSGSRYEQFF
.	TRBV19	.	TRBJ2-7	TGTGCCAGCGCAGGTCGGACGGGGGAGCAGTACTTC	CASAGRTGEQYF
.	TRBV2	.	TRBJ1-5	TGTGCCAGCAGTCAGACGACAGGTAGCCAGCCCCAGCATTTT	CASSQTTGSQPQHF
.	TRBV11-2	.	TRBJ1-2	TGTGCCAGCTCCGGGGGGAGCTATGGCTACACCTTC	CASSGGSYGYTF
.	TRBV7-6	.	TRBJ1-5	TGTGCCAGCAGCTCGTGGGCCGACAGGAGTGAGAGCAATCAGCCCCAGCATTTT	CASSSWADRSESNQPQHF
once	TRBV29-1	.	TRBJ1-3	TGCAGCGTTGTCGTTAGGGGCGAATCTGGAAACACCATATATTTT	CSVVVRGESGNTIYF
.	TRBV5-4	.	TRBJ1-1	TGTGCCAGCAGCCCGTGGTATATGCGCGCTGAAGCTTTCTTT	CASSPWYMRAEAFF
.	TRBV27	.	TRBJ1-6	TGTGCCAGCAGTTTATCTGGCAGCCTGGGCCTCCACTTT	CASSLSGSLGLHF
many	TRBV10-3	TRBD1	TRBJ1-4	TGTGCCATCAGTGAGGGGGACAGGCCAAATGAAAAACTGTTTTTT	CAISEGDRPNEKLFF
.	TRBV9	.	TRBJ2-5	TGTGCCAGCAGCAGGACTGAAGAGACCCAGTACTTC	CASSRTEETQYF
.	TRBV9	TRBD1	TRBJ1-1	TGTGCCAGCAGCCCCCAGACAGGGATACTGAACACTGAAGCTTTCTTT	CASSPQTGILNTEAFF
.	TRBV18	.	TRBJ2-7	TGTGCCAGCTCACCGGACGCGGCGGGTGGGCAGTACTTC	CASSPDAAGGQYF
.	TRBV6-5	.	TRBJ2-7	TGTGCCATCAGTGAGTTAGGGGAAGGGGAGCAGTACTTC	CAISELGEGEQYF
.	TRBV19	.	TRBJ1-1	TGTGCCAGTAGTATCGGGGGAAGTCTCTTCACTGAAGCTTTCTTT	CASSIGGSLFTEAFF
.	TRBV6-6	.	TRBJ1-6	TGTGCCAGCAGTTACTCGGGTTTGACCCTCCACTTT	CASSYSGLTLHF
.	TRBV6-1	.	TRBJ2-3	TGTGCCAGCAGTGTGCCGGACAGAACTTCTCTCACAGATACGCAGTATTTT	CASSVPDRTSLTDTQYF
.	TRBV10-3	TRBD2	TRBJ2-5	TGTGCCATCAGTGAGTGGGGGGGAGAGACCCAGTACTTC	CAISEWGGETQYF
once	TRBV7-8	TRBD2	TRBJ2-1	TGTGCCAGCAGCTTAGGCAGCGGGAGCGATGAGCAGTTCTTC	CASSLGSGSDEQFF
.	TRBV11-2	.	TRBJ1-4	TGTGCCAGCAGCTTAGGTTCCCAGGTGATTGAAAAACTGTTTTTT	CASSLGSQVIEKLFF
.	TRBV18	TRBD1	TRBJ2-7	TGTGCCAGCTCACTCTTTCCTGCGGGACAGGGTACCTACGAGCAGTACTTC	CASSLFPAGQGTYEQYF
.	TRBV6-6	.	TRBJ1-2	TGTGCCAGCAAAATAGGGTCTAACTATGGCTACACCTTC	CASKIGSNYGYTF
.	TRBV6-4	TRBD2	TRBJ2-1	TGTGCCAGCAGTGACTGGCTAGCGGGGTACAATGAGCAGTTCTTC	CASSDWLAGYNEQFF
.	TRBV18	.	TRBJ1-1	TGTGCCAGCTCACCAAGGAGGTTGAACACTGAAGCTTTCTTT	CASSPRRLNTEAFF
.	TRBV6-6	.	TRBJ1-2	TGTGCCAGCAGTTCCCCATCGACTTCCAACTATGGCTACACCTTC	CASSSPSTSNYGYTF
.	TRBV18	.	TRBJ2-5	TGTGCCAGCTCAGGGACGGGGTCAGAGACCCAGTACTTC	CASSGTGSETQYF